This TCR beta chain appears in the sequencing data of a study of T cell changes during pregnancy in multiple sclerosis. Assay used: immunoSEQ multiplex PCR; TCRdb lists only in-frame clones, some missing. The profile covers approximately 99,000 clones, with approximately 93% appearing a single time and about 0.98% taken by the ten largest. Per the germline V gene, CDR1 is SGHAT and CDR2 is FQNNGV. V was clipped by 5 bases and J by 1 base; unmatched bases: 9. The CDR3 contains 16 residues. This receptor was obtained from a female donor with multiple sclerosis, enrolled in a pregnancy study. The chain employs TRBV11-2 and TRBJ2-5; 8 nucleotides line up with TRBD1. Sequenced here: peripheral blood, sampled after pregnancy. CDR3 residues: CASSPPGRGPQETQYF. The CDR3 DNA sequence: TGTGCCAGCAGCCCTCCGGGCAGGGGGCCCCAAGAGACCCAGTACTTC.